This T cell receptor (beta chain) came from a study of blood T cell repertoires in COVID-19. Study-wide background: Researchers got acute and convalescent COVID-19 samples from the United States, Italy and Spain. From T cells, B-cell-depleted T cells, or PBMCs came the material, which was cDNA or gDNA.

As processed by the authors: Reference gene primer amplification gave nucleated cell count estimates. Produced via immunoSEQ multiplex PCR; TCRdb's table is partial and in-frame only. V and J calls and clone size follow that table, whereas D and trimming were derived from the DNA. In the table there are about 220,000 clones, roughly 80% of which are singletons. Seattle's cohort entered during active infection and was followed longitudinally. CDR3 size: 13 residues. The V end was cut by 3 bases, the J end by 2 bases, with 5 bases between. CDR1 is SGHTA and CDR2 is FQGNSA in the germline V gene. Sequences were obtained from peripheral blood. The V gene is TRBV7-2, the J gene TRBJ2-1, with D unclear. The clonotype comes from a woman at least 80 years old with COVID-19, enrolled during active disease. This CDR3 reads CASSFTTYNEQFF. The CDR3 nucleotides are TGTGCCAGCAGCTTTACAACCTACAATGAGCAGTTCTTC.